A single sample is the source of the 7 T cell receptor beta chains below, sequenced in a study of T cell changes during pregnancy in multiple sclerosis. Method: immunoSEQ multiplex PCR; TCRdb's copy keeps in-frame clones and lacks some. This sample has about 80,000 clones, with around 94% found just once. The sequenced sample was CD4+ T cells from peripheral blood mononuclear cells, obtained before pregnancy. The receptor set was obtained from a female donor with multiple sclerosis, enrolled in a pregnancy study.

CDR3 sequence (DNA): TGTGCCAGCAGTTTAACTAGCGGGGGCTCCTACAATGAGCAGTTCTTC. Translating gives CASSLTSGGSYNEQFF. The rearrangement joins TRBV28 to TRBJ2-1, with 11 bases matching TRBD2. The CDR3 is 16 residues long. Germline lookup yields CDR1 MDHEN and CDR2 SYDVKM. The junction had 0 bases not matched to a gene; V was cut back by 2 bases and J by 0 bases.

The V and J genes are TRBV9 and TRBJ1-3, with TRBD1 matching 7 bases. Per the germline V gene, CDR1 is SGDLS and CDR2 is YYNGEE. The CDR3 consists of 15 residues. J was trimmed by 4 bases and V by 0 bases; bases with no gene match: 4. The CDR3 loop reads CASSVGDREGNTIYF. CDR3 sequence (DNA): TGTGCCAGCAGCGTAGGTGACAGGGAAGGAAACACCATATATTTT. Supplemented by reference TRBV9 and TRBJ1-3, the full variable domain reads DSGVTQTPKHLITATGQRVTLRCSPRSGDLSVYWYQQSLDQGLQFLIQYYNGEERAKGNILERFSAQQFPDLHSELNLSSLELGDSALYFCASSVGDREGNTIYFGEGSWLTVV.

J is TRBJ1-5 and V is TRBV28; D unresolved. The CDR3 has 11 amino acids. Deletions cut 2 bases from V and 7 bases from J, with 3 bases between. The germline gives CDR1 MDHEN, CDR2 SYDVKM. CDR3 coding DNA: TGTGCCAGCAGTTTAAGCCAGCCCCAGCATTTT. It translates to CASSLSQPQHF.

This clone has just one count. V usage is TRBV14 and J usage is TRBJ2-3, with 8 bases that match TRBD2. This CDR3 is built from 17 residues. Germline V lookup: CDR1 SGHDN, CDR2 FVKESK. Unmatched junction bases numbered 12, after V lost 2 bases and J lost 5 bases. In nucleotides, the CDR3 is TGTGCCAGCAGCCAAAAGATCGCCGGGGGGGGCAAAGATACGCAGTATTTT. Protein product: CASSQKIAGGGKDTQYF.

This chain joins TRBV20-1 and TRBJ1-2, with TRBD1 matching over 9 bases. The CDR3 is 11 amino acids. Germline V gives CDR1 DFQATT, CDR2 SNEGSKA (reference sequence). Trimming removed 5 bases from V and 7 bases from J; junction bases left unmatched: 2. The CDR3 sequence: CSAPQGAGYTF. CDR3 nucleotide sequence: TGCAGTGCTCCACAGGGGGCTGGCTACACCTTC.

The count of this clone is one. The gene calls are TRBV27 and TRBJ2-3, with unresolved D. The CDR3 is 16 amino acids. Germline CDR1 reads MNHEY; CDR2 reads SMNVEV (reference sequence). V was cut by 6 bases and J by 0 bases, with 16 bases left in between. The CDR3 reads CASSKLTVTSTDTQYF. In DNA form, the CDR3 reads TGTGCCAGCAGCAAACTGACTGTTACTAGCACAGATACGCAGTATTTT.

V usage is TRBV19 and J usage is TRBJ2-1, with 7 bases identical to TRBD2. CDR3 size: 15 residues. Germline CDR1 reads LNHDA; CDR2 reads SQIVND (reference sequence). V was clipped by 2 bases and J by 6 bases; unmatched bases: 7. The chain's CDR3 is CASSIRSWGGNEQFF. CDR3 bases: TGTGCCAGTAGTATAAGGTCTTGGGGGGGCAATGAGCAGTTCTTC.